This T cell receptor beta chain was sequenced for a study of T cells in Graves' hyperthyroidism and ophthalmopathy. Whole-study results and caveats: Before onset, ophthalmopathy was predicted by the model a median about six months earlier.

The germline V and J ends were trimmed by 1 base and 8 bases, with 9 bases remaining between them. The length of the CDR3 is 13 residues. The germline CDR1 and CDR2 sequences are MNHNS and SASEGT. As to this clonotype: What it binds is not known.

Graves' hyperthyroidism was deemed stable given no ophthalmopathy progression within 18 months. Uncontrolled infections, other autoimmune diseases, pregnancy or lactation led to exclusion of patients. PBMCs came from more than 9.5 ml fresh peripheral blood. There were TCR beta CDR3 regions amplified from RNA transcripts. First-round RT-PCR targeting the TCR CDR3 was performed with the HTBI primer set. TCRdb independently ran MiXCR on the multiplex PCR reads; one entry per CDR3 protein. There are around 690,000 distinct CDR3 sequences in the sample; roughly 17% occur only once, and roughly 16% lies in the top ten.

The TCR originated in a man over 45 with Graves' hyperthyroidism. The chain recombines TRBV6-1 with TRBJ2-4, with a weak D call TRBD1 (5 bases). The sample consisted of blood. CDR3 coding DNA: TGTGCCAGCAGTGAAGGACAGTCGGACATTCAGTACTTC. Encoded protein: CASSEGQSDIQYF.